Below, one T cell receptor beta chain is given with its context. Its cognate antigen is unknown. The data stem from a study of graft-versus-host responses after intestinal transplantation. Study details: Multivisceral, liver-intestinal, or isolated intestinal grafts went to recipients.

The CDR3 has 14 amino acids. Germline V gene sequence: CDR1 SGDLS, CDR2 YYNGEE. V was cut by 4 bases and J by 5 bases, with 15 bases left in between. TCRdb's table, derived via immunoSEQ multiplex PCR, lists solely in-frame clones and lacks some. The sample carries over 45,000 clones, about 94% recorded once. The specimen was unstimulated CD4+ T cells sorted from spleen or lymph node cells, collected before transplant. This TCR came from a human donor who was the organ donor for an intestinal transplant. The V call is TRBV9, the J call TRBJ2-5, with D perhaps assigned TRBD1 or TRBD2 (7 bases each). The CDR3 nucleotides read TGTGCCAGCAGCTTTGGGAGGGGGCTGGAGACCCAGTACTTC. Amino acid sequence: CASSFGRGLETQYF.